The text below deals with one T cell receptor (beta chain). The antigen is undetermined. These data belong to a study of chemoradiotherapy in HPV16-positive cancers. Study-wide background: A couple of HPV16-positive patients' cells yielded candidate HPV-specific clones and common motifs.

Samples were taken several times over chemoradiotherapy. Generated by immunoSEQ multiplex PCR, the TCRdb table keeps only in-frame clones and is missing some. Of over 30,000 clones listed, around three quarters are singletons. Study-wide results and limits: Only two HPV16-positive patients supplied the functional HPV-specificity definition. For HPV16-positive patients, expanding HPV-responsive T cells associated with longer recurrence-free survival.

There are 14 residues in the CDR3. Trimming pared 5 bases from V and 4 bases from J, leaving 12 bases between. Germline V gene data show CDR1 as SGHTA and CDR2 as FQGTGA. This rearrangement joins TRBV7-3 to TRBJ1-5, with D perhaps TRBD1 (5 bases). This TCR was sampled from a human donor with HPV-associated anogenital cancer. This specimen was blood, taken from a patient who underwent chemoradiotherapy. The CDR3 DNA is TGTGCCAGCAGCCCAAGTGGGGGTAATCAGCCCCAGCATTTT. It is translated as CASSPSGGNQPQHF.